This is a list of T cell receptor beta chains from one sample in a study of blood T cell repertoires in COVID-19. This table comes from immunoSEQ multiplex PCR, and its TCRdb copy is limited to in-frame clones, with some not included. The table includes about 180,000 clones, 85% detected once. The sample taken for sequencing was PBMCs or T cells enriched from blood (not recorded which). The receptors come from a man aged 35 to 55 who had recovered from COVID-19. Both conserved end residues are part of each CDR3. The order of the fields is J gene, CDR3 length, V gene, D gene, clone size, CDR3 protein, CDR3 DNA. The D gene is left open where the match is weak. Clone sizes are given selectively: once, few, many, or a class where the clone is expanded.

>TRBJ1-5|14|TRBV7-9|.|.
CASSLPGGNQPQHF
TGTGCCAGCAGCTTACCAGGGGGCAATCAGCCCCAGCATTTT
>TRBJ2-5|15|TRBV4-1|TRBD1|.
CASSLTGGVRETQYF
TGCGCCAGCAGCTTGACAGGGGGCGTACGGGAGACCCAGTACTTC
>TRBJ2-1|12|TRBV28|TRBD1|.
CASSLRTGEQFF
TGTGCCAGCAGCCTCCGGACAGGTGAGCAGTTCTTC
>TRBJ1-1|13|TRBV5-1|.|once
CASSFQGNTEAFF
TGCGCCAGCAGCTTCCAGGGAAACACTGAAGCTTTCTTT
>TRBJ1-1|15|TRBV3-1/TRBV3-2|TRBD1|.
CASSPTRDRGAEAFF
TGTGCCAGCAGCCCAACCCGGGACAGGGGGGCTGAAGCTTTCTTT
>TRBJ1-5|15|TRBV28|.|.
CASSSPGGLNQPQHF
TGTGCCAGCAGCTCCCCCGGGGGGCTCAATCAGCCCCAGCATTTT
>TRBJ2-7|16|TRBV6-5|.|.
CASSYSLRTASYEQYF
TGTGCCAGCAGTTACTCCCTCAGGACTGCATCCTACGAGCAGTACTTC
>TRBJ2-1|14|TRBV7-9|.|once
CASSSLPSRNEQFF
TGTGCCAGCAGCTCCCTTCCCTCTCGGAATGAGCAGTTCTTC
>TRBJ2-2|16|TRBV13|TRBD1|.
CASSSADRQNTGELFF
TGTGCCAGCAGCTCGGCGGACAGGCAGAACACCGGGGAGCTGTTTTTT
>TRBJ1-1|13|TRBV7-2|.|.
CASSGGPNTEAFF
TGTGCCAGCAGCGGTGGGCCGAACACTGAAGCTTTCTTT
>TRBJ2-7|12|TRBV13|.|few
CASSLGRYEQYF
TGTGCCAGCAGCTTAGGTAGATACGAGCAGTACTTC
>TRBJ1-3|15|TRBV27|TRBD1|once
CASSSRQGAVDTIYF
TGTGCCAGCAGTTCGCGGCAGGGGGCGGTGGACACCATATATTTT
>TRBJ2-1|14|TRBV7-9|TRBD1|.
CASRPGTGYHEQFF
TGTGCCAGCCGTCCCGGGACAGGGTATCATGAGCAGTTCTTC